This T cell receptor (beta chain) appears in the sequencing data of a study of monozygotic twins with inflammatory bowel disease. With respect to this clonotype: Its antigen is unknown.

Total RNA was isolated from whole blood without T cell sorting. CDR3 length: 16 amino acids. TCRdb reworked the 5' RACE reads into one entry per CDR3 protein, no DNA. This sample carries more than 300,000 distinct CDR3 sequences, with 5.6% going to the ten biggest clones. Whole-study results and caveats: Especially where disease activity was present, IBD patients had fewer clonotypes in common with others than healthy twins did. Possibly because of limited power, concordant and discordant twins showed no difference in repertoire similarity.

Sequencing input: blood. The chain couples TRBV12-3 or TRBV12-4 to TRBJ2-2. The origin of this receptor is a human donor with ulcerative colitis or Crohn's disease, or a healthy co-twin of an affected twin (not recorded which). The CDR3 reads CASSRAGAAWTGELFF.